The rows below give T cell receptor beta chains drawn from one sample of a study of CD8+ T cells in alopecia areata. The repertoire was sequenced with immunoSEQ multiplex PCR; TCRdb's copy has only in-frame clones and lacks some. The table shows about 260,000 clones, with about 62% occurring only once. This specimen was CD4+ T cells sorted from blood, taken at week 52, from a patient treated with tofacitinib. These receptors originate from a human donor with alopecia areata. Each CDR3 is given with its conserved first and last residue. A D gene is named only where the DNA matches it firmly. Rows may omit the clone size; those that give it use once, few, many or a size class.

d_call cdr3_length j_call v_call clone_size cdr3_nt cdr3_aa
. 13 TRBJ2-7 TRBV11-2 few TGTGCCAGCAGCTTAGAGGGCTACGGCGAGCAGTACTTC CASSLEGYGEQYF
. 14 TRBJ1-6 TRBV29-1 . TGCAGCGCCGCACAGGGAGGGGATAATTCACCCCTCCACTTT CSAAQGGDNSPLHF
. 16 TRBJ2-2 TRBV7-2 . TGTGCCAGCAGCCAAGATCCCCTAGTGAACACCGGGGAGCTGTTTTTT CASSQDPLVNTGELFF
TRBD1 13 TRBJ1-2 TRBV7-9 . TGTGCCAGCAGCCCCCGGACAGGGTATGGCTACACCTTC CASSPRTGYGYTF
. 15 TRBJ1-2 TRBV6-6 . TGTGCCAGCGGGCGGGACGGAGTTACATCCTATGGCTACACCTTC CASGRDGVTSYGYTF
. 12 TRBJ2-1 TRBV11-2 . TGTGCCAGCAGCTTAGCCTTCAATGAGCAGTTCTTC CASSLAFNEQFF
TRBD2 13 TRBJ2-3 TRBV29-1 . TGCAGCGTTGATCCTAGCGGGCATACCATGCAGTATTTT CSVDPSGHTMQYF
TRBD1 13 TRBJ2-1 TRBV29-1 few TGCAGCGATCGACAGGGCGCTGACAATGAGCAGTTCTTC CSDRQGADNEQFF
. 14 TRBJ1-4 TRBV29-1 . TGCAGCGTCCTCAATGGGGCAACTAATGAAAAACTGTTTTTT CSVLNGATNEKLFF
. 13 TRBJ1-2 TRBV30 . TGTGCCTGGACAGGGTTCATCAACTATGGCTACACCTTC CAWTGFINYGYTF
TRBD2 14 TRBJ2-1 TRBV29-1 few TGCAGCGTTTGGACTAGCGAAACCTACAATGAGCAGTTCTTC CSVWTSETYNEQFF
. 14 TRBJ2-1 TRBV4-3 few TGCGCCAGCAGCCAAGATACCCCCCACGATGAGCAGTTCTTC CASSQDTPHDEQFF
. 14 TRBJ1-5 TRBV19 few TGTGCCAGTACGCCCAGCGAGTACGGGGAGCCCCAGCATTTT CASTPSEYGEPQHF
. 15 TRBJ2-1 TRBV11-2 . TGTGCCAGCAGCTTAAATGGACACCTATACAATGAGCAGTTCTTC CASSLNGHLYNEQFF
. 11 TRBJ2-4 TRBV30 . TGTGCCTGGAGTTCCGGAAGCATTCAGTACTTC CAWSSGSIQYF
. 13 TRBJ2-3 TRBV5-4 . TGTGCCAGCAGCTTAACAGGGTGGGATACGCAGTATTTT CASSLTGWDTQYF
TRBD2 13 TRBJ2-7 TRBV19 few TGTGCCAGTAAGGAGCGGGGGACCTACGAGCAGTACTTC CASKERGTYEQYF
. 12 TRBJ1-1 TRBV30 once TGTGCCTGGTGCCGGGGGGGGACTGAAGCTTTCTTT CAWCRGGTEAFF
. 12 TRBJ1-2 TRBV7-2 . TGTGCCAGCAGCATACAGGGATATGGCTACACCTTC CASSIQGYGYTF
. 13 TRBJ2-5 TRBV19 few TGTGCCAGTACGGCCAGGGAGGCCGAGACCCAGTACTTC CASTAREAETQYF
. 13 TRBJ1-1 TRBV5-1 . TGCGCCAGCAGCTTGTGGGGAAACACTGAAGCTTTCTTT CASSLWGNTEAFF
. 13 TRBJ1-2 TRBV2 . TGTGCCAGCAGTGAAACCAGGACAGCCGGCTACACCTTC CASSETRTAGYTF
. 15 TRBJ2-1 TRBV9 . TGTGCCAGCAGCGTAGGCACGGCAACCTACAATGAGCAGTTCTTC CASSVGTATYNEQFF
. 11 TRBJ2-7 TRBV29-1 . TGCAGCGTTGACGCAGGCGGCGAGCAGTACTTC CSVDAGGEQYF
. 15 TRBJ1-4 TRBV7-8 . TGTGCCAGCAGCCCGAGGACAGCTACTAATGAAAAACTGTTTTTT CASSPRTATNEKLFF
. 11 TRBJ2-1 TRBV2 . TGTGCCAGCAGTGGGGAGGTAGAGCAGTTCTTC CASSGEVEQFF
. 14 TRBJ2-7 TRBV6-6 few TGTGCCAGCAGTCGGCGGGGTCCGACCTACGAGCAGTACTTC CASSRRGPTYEQYF
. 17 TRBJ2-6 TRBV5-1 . TGCGCCAGCAGCTTGGCCGGCGGGGGCGCTGGGGCCAACGTCCTGACTTTC CASSLAGGGAGANVLTF
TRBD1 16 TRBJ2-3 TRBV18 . TGTGCCAGCTCACCACCGACAGGGATTTACACAGATACGCAGTATTTT CASSPPTGIYTDTQYF
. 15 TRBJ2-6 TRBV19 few TGTGCCAGTAGTAACCGGGACTCTGGGGCCAACGTCCTGACTTTC CASSNRDSGANVLTF
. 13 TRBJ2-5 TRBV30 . TGTGCCTGGAGTATAGGGGGATTAGAGACCCAGTACTTC CAWSIGGLETQYF
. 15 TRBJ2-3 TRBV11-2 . TGTGCCAGCAGCCAGCGATCAGGGATAGGAGATACGCAGTATTTT CASSQRSGIGDTQYF
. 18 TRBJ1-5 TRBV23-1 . TGCGCCAGCAGTCAATTTCCGTCGGATGGGGTGGGGAATCAGCCCCAGCATTTT CASSQFPSDGVGNQPQHF
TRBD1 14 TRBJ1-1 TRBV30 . TGTGCCTGGAGTCCATCGGACAGGTGGTCTGAAGCTTTCTTT CAWSPSDRWSEAFF
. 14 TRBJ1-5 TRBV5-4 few TGTGCCAGCAGCCTAGGAATCCCAAATCAGCCCCAGCATTTT CASSLGIPNQPQHF
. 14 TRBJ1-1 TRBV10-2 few TGCGCCAGCAGTGATTTAGGACAGCCTCTAAAGGCTTTCTTT CASSDLGQPLKAFF
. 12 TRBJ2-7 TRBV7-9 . TGTGCCAGCAGCAGAGGGTCGGGAGAGCAGTACTTC CASSRGSGEQYF
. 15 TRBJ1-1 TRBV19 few TGTGCCAGTAGTCTCTCCCCCCGACAGTACACTGAAGCTTTCTTT CASSLSPRQYTEAFF
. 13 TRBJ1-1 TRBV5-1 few TGCGCCAGCAGCTTGAAGATGAACACTGAAGCTTTCTTT CASSLKMNTEAFF